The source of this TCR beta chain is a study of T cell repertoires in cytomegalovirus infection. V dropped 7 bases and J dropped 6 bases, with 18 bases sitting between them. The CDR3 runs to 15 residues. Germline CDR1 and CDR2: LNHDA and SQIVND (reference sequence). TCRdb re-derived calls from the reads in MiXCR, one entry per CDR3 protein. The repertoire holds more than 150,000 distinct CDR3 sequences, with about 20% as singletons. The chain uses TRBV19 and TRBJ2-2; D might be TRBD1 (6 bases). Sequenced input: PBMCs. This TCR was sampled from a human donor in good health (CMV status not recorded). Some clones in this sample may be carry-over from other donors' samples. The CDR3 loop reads CASNKARGFAGELFF. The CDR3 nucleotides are TGTGCCAGTAACAAGGCCAGGGGATTCGCCGGGGAGCTGTTTTTT.